This T cell receptor beta chain emerged from a study of T cells after posttransplantation cyclophosphamide. Points from the study as a whole: Skin or GI-infiltrating T cells shared few TRB sequences with blood.

A marrow graft followed busulfan-fludarabine conditioning, with cyclophosphamide on days +3 and +4. CDR3 length: 16 residues. V trimming: 6 bases; J trimming: 7 bases; junction bases outside the gene matches: 13. In germline, CDR1 is SEHNR, CDR2 FQNEAQ (reference sequence). Comment on this clone: The antigen is undetermined.

Clones were read by immunoSEQ multiplex PCR, and TCRdb kept only the in-frame ones, dropping some. The specimen has about 25,000 clones, none found just once. The TCR originated in a young adult male patient who received an allogeneic stem cell transplant from a related donor, was CMV-positive, and had no GVHD. Some of the T cells might come from the graft donor. V usage is TRBV7-9 and J usage is TRBJ2-1; 9 positions match TRBD2. This sample comprised PBMCs, obtained after allogeneic stem cell transplant with posttransplant cyclophosphamide. The DNA for the CDR3 is TGTGCCAGCAGGGGCCCCCTAGCGGGGAGGCAAAATGAGCAGTTCTTC. This gives the protein CASRGPLAGRQNEQFF.